This T cell receptor beta chain appears in the sequencing data of a study of early T cells in non-severe SARS-CoV-2 infection. This clonotype was seen many times. This CDR3 is 13 amino acids long. V lost 6 bases, J lost 5 bases, and 7 bases stayed unmatched. Germline V gene sequence: CDR1 KGHSH, CDR2 LQKENI. Researchers tagged individual cDNA molecules with unique molecular identifiers. TCRdb analysed the 5' RACE reads with MiXCR anew, one entry per CDR3 protein. The table records approximately 65,000 distinct CDR3 sequences, more than 9% of them present only once. The chain joins TRBV18 to TRBJ2-7; 7 bases are a match to TRBD2. Sequenced input: whole blood. This TCR was sampled from an adult who was a healthcare worker with PCR-confirmed SARS-CoV-2 infection or an uninfected control (not recorded which). In DNA, the CDR3 is TGTGCCAGCTCCCCGACTAGCATGCACGAGCAGTACTTC. This codes for CASSPTSMHEQYF. The full variable domain, its missing parts supplied by reference TRBV18 and TRBJ2-7, is NAGVMQNPRHLVRRRGQEARLRCSPMKGHSHVYWYRQLPEEGLKFMVYLQKENIIDESGMPKERFSAEFPKEGPSILRIQQVVRGDSAAYFCASSPTSMHEQYFGPGTRLTVT.